This passage covers 8 T cell receptor beta chains from one sample sequenced in a study of cytomegalovirus exposure and HLA in healthy donors. Some clones are missing from TCRdb's copy, which holds only in-frame ones; the method was immunoSEQ multiplex PCR. The table records 50,000 to 65,000 clones, approximately 95% of them present only once. Sample: PBMCs. These receptors were collected from a woman aged 18-29 years in good health and CMV-seropositive.

V and J are TRBV7-9 and TRBJ2-5, with TRBD2 as a possible D gene (8 bases). The V gene lost 3 bases and the J gene lost 5 bases, with 13 bases spanning the gap. The CDR3 runs 14 residues. The germline V gene has CDR1 SEHNR and CDR2 FQNEAQ (reference sequence). CDR3: CASSFREGAETQYF. For the CDR3, the DNA is TGTGCCAGCAGCTTCCGGGAGGGGGCGGAGACCCAGTACTTC.

The chain recombines TRBV29-1 with TRBJ1-1, with 8 positions matching TRBD1. The CDR3 covers 12 residues. The junction had 6 bases not matched to a gene; V was cut back by 6 bases and J by 6 bases. Per germline, CDR1 SQVTM and CDR2 ANQGSEA. The CDR3 DNA reads TGCAGCGTCGTCGACAGGGGCGCTGAAGCTTTCTTT. It codes for CSVVDRGAEAFF. Full variable domain (rest looked up from reference TRBV29-1 and TRBJ1-1): SAVISQKPSRDICQRGTSLTIQCQVDSQVTMMFWYRQQPGQSLTLIATANQGSEATYESGFVIDKFPISRPNLTFSTLTVSNMSPEDSSIYLCSVVDRGAEAFFGQGTRLTVV.

The V and J genes are TRBV10-3 and TRBJ1-3, with a tentative D call TRBD1 (5 bases). The CDR3 sequence is 16 residues long. Trimming removed 0 bases from V and 2 bases from J, with 11 bases in between. Germline loops: CDR1 ENHRY, CDR2 SYGVKD. CDR3 DNA sequence: TGTGCCATCAGTGAGTCTGCGGGGGGAACTGGAAACACCATATATTTT. This gives the protein CAISESAGGTGNTIYF.

The rearrangement links TRBV13 to TRBJ2-1; D may be TRBD1 (6 bases). V was trimmed by 5 bases and J by 12 bases, leaving 26 bases between them. CDR3 length equals 16 residues. CDR1 is PRHDT and CDR2 is FYEKMQ in the germline V gene (reference sequence). This CDR3 reads CASSPSGQSPGGGQFF. CDR3 DNA: TGTGCCAGCAGCCCCTCCGGACAGTCACCTGGGGGTGGGCAGTTCTTC.

The rearrangement links TRBV27 to TRBJ2-1; D is perhaps TRBD2 (5 bases). The CDR3 loop spans 16 amino acids. Germline-derived CDR1 and CDR2 are MNHEY and SMNVEV (reference sequence). The ends were cut back, 6 bases at V and 3 bases at J, with 18 bases in the middle. This chain's CDR3 is CASSPQRYGNYNEQFF. The DNA for the CDR3 is TGTGCCAGCAGCCCTCAAAGGTACGGGAACTACAATGAGCAGTTCTTC.

This rearrangement joins TRBV7-9 to TRBJ1-1; D uncertain. This CDR3 comprises 15 residues. CDR1 is SEHNR, CDR2 FQNEAQ, per germline (reference sequence). The germline V and J ends were trimmed by 5 bases and 3 bases, with 16 bases remaining between them. The chain's CDR3 is CASSPGWAQDTEAFF. The CDR3 region has the DNA TGTGCCAGCAGCCCTGGCTGGGCCCAGGACACTGAAGCTTTCTTT. Together with reference TRBV7-9 and TRBJ1-1, the CDR3 gives the full variable domain: DTGVSQNPRHKITKRGQNVTFRCDPISEHNRLYWYRQTLGQGPEFLTYFQNEAQLEKSRLLSDRFSAERPKGSFSTLEIQRTEQGDSAMYLCASSPGWAQDTEAFFGQGTRLTVV.

This clone came up once. The chain couples TRBV7-6 to TRBJ2-2, with D unclear. V was shortened by 4 bases and J by 4 bases, with 7 bases between the two germline ends. CDR1 and CDR2 (germline): SGHVS, FNYEAQ. The CDR3 is 13 amino acids. The CDR3 reads CASSSKPTGELFF. The CDR3 coding sequence is TGTGCCAGCAGCTCGAAGCCCACCGGGGAGCTGTTTTTT.

The chain is built from TRBV28 and TRBJ2-2; D call uncertain. Germline V CDR1 and CDR2: MDHEN, SYDVKM. This CDR3 is 13 amino acids long. Trimming stripped 8 bases from V and 3 bases from J, with 10 bases between. The CDR3 nucleotides are TGTGCCAGCGGCCCGCTGGACACCGGGGAGCTGTTTTTT. Translating gives CASGPLDTGELFF.